A single sample is the source of the 32 T cell receptor beta chains below, sequenced in a study of vaccination effects on CD4 cells after COVID-19 (dated by TCRdb to the early 2020s). To identify antigen-specific CD4+ T cell clonotypes by their expansion, the ViraFEST assay first stimulated PBMC with viral peptide pools and then applied TCR sequencing. After about 9 days of culture, CD4+ T cells were isolated with the EasySep CD4+ T cell isolation kit. The absence of prior SARS-CoV-2 infection in healthy vaccine recipients was confirmed by negative nucleocapsid antibodies before and after vaccination. The library came from the immunoSEQ multiplex PCR assay. Imported from immuneACCESS, the table was reduced by TCRdb to in-frame sequences with V and J called. These copies leave out some clones; in studies compared against another copy, an unresolved V gene accounts for under half, and the cause of the remainder is not known. Counted in this sample were roughly 45,000 clones; around three quarters of them appeared once. The ten largest clones add up to about 10% of the sample.

These receptors' antigens are unknown. The source was CD4+ T cells from PBMCs cultured with SARS-CoV-2 spike peptides, collected before COVID-19 vaccination. Interpreted using the paper, the cell subset or site label stands for: SARS-CoV-2 spike overlapping peptide pool stimulation. These receptors all stem from a human donor who received a COVID-19 vaccine.

This clone was detected only once. This rearrangement joins TRBV2 to TRBJ2-5; 8 bases line up with TRBD1. V trimming: 7 bases; J trimming: 1 base; junction bases outside the gene matches: 5. From germline, CDR1 is SNHLY and CDR2 FYNNEI. This CDR3 has 14 amino acids. The CDR3, as DNA: TGTGCCAGCACCATGGACAGGGTCCAAGAGACCCAGTACTTC. This encodes CASTMDRVQETQYF.

The sample holds one count of this clone. This chain links TRBV24-1 with TRBJ2-3, with a tentative D call TRBD2 (5 bases). Germline values: CDR1 KGHDR, CDR2 SFDVKD. V dropped 9 bases and J dropped 0 bases, with 9 bases sitting between them. This CDR3 comprises 13 residues. As DNA, the CDR3 is TGTGCCACCCGAGGGTCTAGCACAGATACGCAGTATTTT. It encodes CATRGSSTDTQYF.

The rearrangement links TRBV18 to TRBJ2-2; tentative D call: TRBD1 (5 bases). CDR3 length equals 15 residues. The germline CDR1 and CDR2 sequences are KGHSH and LQKENI. V dropped 1 base and J dropped 2 bases, with 8 bases sitting between them. The chain's CDR3 is CASSPQGSNTGELFF. CDR3 sequence (DNA): TGTGCCAGCTCACCACAGGGGTCCAACACCGGGGAGCTGTTTTTT.

The CDR3 DNA follows: TGTGCCAGCAGCCCCCAATTATTGGGGGCGGGGGAGCTGTTTTTT. The encoded protein is CASSPQLLGAGELFF. The chain couples TRBV9 to TRBJ2-2, with TRBD1 as a possible D gene (6 bases). The length of the CDR3 is 15 residues. CDR1 and CDR2 (germline): SGDLS, YYNGEE. V lost 4 bases and J 8 bases, leaving 18 bases between the germline ends.

CDR3 sequence (DNA): TGTGCCAGCAGTTCCTACAGGGAAGGCAGCTCTGAAGCTTTCTTT. Residues: CASSSYREGSSEAFF. The genes are TRBV28 and TRBJ1-1; tentative D call: TRBD1 (6 bases). Germline V lookup: CDR1 MDHEN, CDR2 SYDVKM. The CDR3 consists of 15 residues. The ends were cut back, 4 bases at V and 6 bases at J, with 18 bases in the middle. Full variable domain (remainder filled in from reference TRBV28 and TRBJ1-1): DVKVTQSSRYLVKRTGEKVFLECVQDMDHENMFWYRQDPGLGLRLIYFSYDVKMKEKGDIPEGYSVSREKKERFSLILESASTNQTSMYLCASSSYREGSSEAFFGQGTRLTVV.

The chain uses TRBV27 and TRBJ2-7, with 7 bases identical to TRBD1. Germline V lookup: CDR1 MNHEY, CDR2 SMNVEV (reference sequence). Trimming removed 5 bases from V and 0 bases from J; junction bases left unmatched: 4. There are 14 residues in the CDR3. The CDR3 spells CASSRQGPSYEQYV. CDR3 DNA: TGTGCCAGCAGTCGACAGGGACCCTCCTACGAGCAGTACGTC.

This rearrangement joins TRBV24-1 to TRBJ2-1, with unresolved D. Looked up from germline, CDR1 is KGHDR and CDR2 is SFDVKD. Trimming removed 1 base at V and 4 bases at J, with 7 bases between. This CDR3 has 14 residues. CDR3 DNA sequence: TGTGCCACCAGTGATTTACCCCCGTACAATGAGCAGTTCTTC. Protein product: CATSDLPPYNEQFF.

This clone was recorded a few times. The J gene is TRBJ1-2, the V gene TRBV6-5; D gene unclear. The germline V and J ends were trimmed by 6 bases and 8 bases, with 13 bases remaining between them. Germline V gene data show CDR1 as MNHEY and CDR2 as SVGAGI. This CDR3 contains 12 residues. CDR3 coding DNA: TGTGCCAGCAGGAACCGTCTTGGCGGCTACACCTTC. Its translation is CASRNRLGGYTF.

The chain is built from TRBV29-1 and TRBJ2-2; 8 nucleotides match TRBD1. CDR3 size: 14 residues. From germline, CDR1 is SQVTM and CDR2 ANQGSEA. The trim removed 4 bases at V and 1 base at J, leaving 2 bases unmatched. This chain's CDR3 is CSVGRGRNTGELFF. CDR3 bases: TGCAGCGTTGGCAGGGGGCGGAACACCGGGGAGCTGTTTTTT.

This sequence joins TRBV6-6 and TRBJ1-3, with D hard to call. The V end lost 6 bases, the J end lost 4 bases, and 16 bases lay between the germline ends. The CDR3 runs to 15 residues. Per germline, CDR1 MNHNY and CDR2 SVGAGI (reference sequence). The CDR3 protein is CASRPSFETGNTIYF. The CDR3 nucleotides read TGTGCCAGCAGGCCTAGTTTTGAAACCGGAAACACCATATATTTT.

The rearrangement links TRBV6-5 to TRBJ2-5, with 9 bases matching TRBD1. The CDR3 extends over 13 amino acids. In germline, CDR1 is MNHEY, CDR2 SVGAGI. V trimming: 6 bases; J trimming: 5 bases; junction bases outside the gene matches: 4. This chain's CDR3 is CASRDRGRETQYF. The CDR3 bases are TGTGCCAGCAGGGACAGGGGTAGGGAGACCCAGTACTTC.

In nucleotides, the CDR3 is TGTGCCAGCAGTTTGACAGGGTCCTCTGGGGCCAACGTCCTGACTTTC. The encoded protein is CASSLTGSSGANVLTF. The rearrangement uses TRBV28 and TRBJ2-6; 7 nucleotides align to TRBD1. Looked up from germline, CDR1 is MDHEN and CDR2 is SYDVKM. CDR3 length equals 16 residues. Trimming cost V 3 bases and J 0 bases; bases outside gene matches: 2.

The rearrangement joins TRBV5-1 to TRBJ2-3; 7 bases are shared with TRBD1. V shed 4 bases and J 5 bases; nucleotides not matched to a gene: 10. Germline CDR1 is SGHRS and CDR2 is YFSETQ. The length of the CDR3 is 15 residues. This CDR3 reads CASSPGRGPLDTQYF. The CDR3, as DNA: TGCGCCAGCAGCCCCGGAAGGGGGCCTTTAGATACGCAGTATTTT.

This clone occurred a few times. The chain couples TRBV29-1 to TRBJ1-1; D possibly corresponds to TRBD1 (5 bases). Trimming stripped 6 bases from V and 8 bases from J, with 19 bases between. Germline CDR1 is SQVTM and CDR2 is ANQGSEA. The CDR3 spans 13 residues. CDR3 sequence (DNA): TGCAGCGTCCATATAGGAGGGGACCCCGAAGCTTTCTTT. This codes for CSVHIGGDPEAFF. The full variable domain, completed using reference TRBV29-1 and TRBJ1-1, is SAVISQKPSRDICQRGTSLTIQCQVDSQVTMMFWYRQQPGQSLTLIATANQGSEATYESGFVIDKFPISRPNLTFSTLTVSNMSPEDSSIYLCSVHIGGDPEAFFGQGTRLTVV.

The rearrangement joins TRBV5-1 to TRBJ1-2; 10 bases are shared with TRBD1. Trimming removed 3 bases from V and 7 bases from J; junction bases left unmatched: 3. CDR1 SGHRS and CDR2 YFSETQ come from the germline V gene. The CDR3 is 13 amino acids. The CDR3 bases are TGCGCCAGCAGCTGGGACAGGGGCGGTGGCTACACCTTC. This codes for CASSWDRGGGYTF.

The gene calls are TRBV6-5 and TRBJ1-4; TRBD1 matches at 8 bases. Germline CDR1 is MNHEY and CDR2 is SVGAGI. V shed 0 bases and J 7 bases; nucleotides not matched to a gene: 7. The CDR3 extends over 16 amino acids. The CDR3 region has the DNA TGTGCCAGCAGTTACTCGAGAGGTCAGGGGGCTGAAAAACTGTTTTTT. This codes for CASSYSRGQGAEKLFF.

The CDR3 spells CASSYSIVGTYEQYV. The CDR3 nucleotides are TGTGCCAGCAGTTACTCGATCGTCGGAACCTACGAGCAGTACGTC. This chain joins TRBV6-5 and TRBJ2-7; unclear D gene. V was shortened by 0 bases and J by 2 bases, with 11 bases between the two germline ends. The CDR3 is 15 amino acids. Per the germline V gene, CDR1 is MNHEY and CDR2 is SVGAGI.

This rearrangement joins TRBV29-1 to TRBJ1-4; D unresolved. Trimming removed 4 bases from V and 6 bases from J, with 15 bases in between. Per germline, CDR1 SQVTM and CDR2 ANQGSEA. This CDR3 region has 14 residues. The CDR3 nucleotides read TGCAGCGTTGTAGCTGAAGAGAAGGATGAAAAACTGTTTTTT. This sequence encodes CSVVAEEKDEKLFF.

The chain combines TRBV5-3 with TRBJ1-4; 7 bases align to TRBD1. TRBV5-3 is marked as an open reading frame, function uncertain. The CDR3 consists of 16 residues. The trim removed 0 bases at V and 8 bases at J, leaving 10 bases unmatched. CDR3 loop: CARSLVIDRVAEKLFF. CDR3 nucleotides: TGTGCCAGAAGCTTGGTCATCGACAGGGTGGCGGAAAAACTGTTTTTT.

The V and J genes are TRBV10-2 and TRBJ2-7, with D perhaps assigned TRBD1 or TRBD2 (6 bases each). Trimming removed 9 bases at V and 2 bases at J, with 11 bases between. The CDR3 runs 12 residues. Germline CDR1 and CDR2: WSHSY and SAAADI. This CDR3 is CARRGEPYEQYV. CDR3 sequence (DNA): TGCGCCAGAAGGGGGGAACCCTACGAGCAGTACGTC.

This chain uses TRBV24-1 with TRBJ2-3; 13 bases agree with TRBD2. The CDR3 is 17 residues long. V lost 6 bases and J lost 1; bases outside the gene matches: 6. From germline, CDR1 is KGHDR and CDR2 SFDVKD. The CDR3 DNA is TGTGCCACCAGTCCGCGGACTAGCGGGGGTGGCACAGATACGCAGTATTTT. Its protein is CATSPRTSGGGTDTQYF.

The CDR3: CASSYSGTVLNYGYTF. The CDR3 DNA reads TGTGCCAGCAGTTACTCGGGGACAGTTCTTAACTATGGCTACACCTTC. The chain joins TRBV6-5 to TRBJ1-2; 7 positions agree with TRBD1. V dropped 0 bases and J dropped 1; count of bases not matched to a gene: 5. The CDR3 sequence is 16 residues long. Germline loops: CDR1 MNHEY, CDR2 SVGAGI.

V usage is TRBV6-5 and J usage is TRBJ1-2; tentative D call: TRBD1 (5 bases). Germline V gene data show CDR1 as MNHEY and CDR2 as SVGAGI. CDR3 length: 15 residues. With 4 bases removed from V and 7 bases from J, the gap between germline ends came to 19 bases. For the CDR3, the DNA is TGTGCCAGCAGTTGGACCGGGACCAGGGATGCTGGCTACACCTTC. Translation gives CASSWTGTRDAGYTF.

The chain has TRBV18 and TRBJ2-7; D uncertain. CDR3 length: 14 amino acids. Trimming cost V 4 bases and J 3 bases, with 13 bases left between them. The germline V gene has CDR1 KGHSH and CDR2 LQKENI. CDR3 sequence (DNA): TGTGCCAGCTCACAAACGGGTCCGCTCTACGAGCAGTACGTC. Its protein is CASSQTGPLYEQYV.

The chain couples TRBV18 to TRBJ1-1, with 8 bases identical to TRBD1. From germline, CDR1 is KGHSH and CDR2 LQKENI. With V trimmed by 2 bases and J by 10 bases, 6 bases remained unmatched. The CDR3 consists of 13 residues. The chain's CDR3 is CASSPGQGVGAFF. The DNA of the CDR3 is TGTGCCAGCTCACCAGGACAGGGCGTAGGAGCTTTCTTT. Using reference TRBV18 and TRBJ1-1 for the parts outside the CDR3, the full variable domain is NAGVMQNPRHLVRRRGQEARLRCSPMKGHSHVYWYRQLPEEGLKFMVYLQKENIIDESGMPKERFSAEFPKEGPSILRIQQVVRGDSAAYFCASSPGQGVGAFFGQGTRLTVV.

V and J are TRBV24-1 and TRBJ2-5, with 10 bases that match TRBD2. The CDR3 is made up of 17 amino acids. From germline, CDR1 is KGHDR and CDR2 SFDVKD. Trimming cost V 3 bases and J 4 bases; bases outside gene matches: 10. This CDR3 is CATSDGGAGGQGETQYF. In DNA form, the CDR3 reads TGTGCCACCAGTGATGGCGGAGCGGGGGGGCAGGGAGAGACCCAGTACTTC.

The V gene is TRBV30, the J gene TRBJ2-7; D remains unclear. CDR3 size: 14 residues. Germline V CDR1 and CDR2: GTSNPN, SVGIG (reference sequence). The V gene lost 1 base and the J gene lost 4 bases, with 14 bases spanning the gap. The CDR3 coding sequence is TGTGCCTGGAGTGAGCCAGGAGCCCGTTACGAGCAGTACGTC. Its translation is CAWSEPGARYEQYV.

This sequence joins TRBV6-6 and TRBJ2-7; D is unclear. The V end lost 2 bases, the J end lost 10 bases, and 12 bases lay between the germline ends. The CDR3 contains 12 residues. Per the germline V gene, CDR1 is MNHNY and CDR2 is SVGAGI (reference sequence). The CDR3 region is CASSYGPEHQYV. CDR3 bases: TGTGCCAGCAGTTACGGGCCAGAGCATCAGTACGTC.

This clone has a handful of counts. The rearrangement links TRBV6-6 to TRBJ2-2; no firm D call. Germline values: CDR1 MNHNY, CDR2 SVGAGI (reference sequence). CDR3 length: 15 residues. The germline V and J ends were trimmed by 0 bases and 1 base, with 6 bases remaining between them. The CDR3 coding sequence is TGTGCCAGCAGTTACTCCGGCAAGAACACCGGGGAGCTGTTTTTT. Residues: CASSYSGKNTGELFF.

This clone appeared a few times. This chain joins TRBV7-9 and TRBJ2-2, with D unclear. Germline V gene data show CDR1 as SEHNR and CDR2 as FQNEAQ (reference sequence). V gave up 5 bases and J gave up 2 bases, with 9 bases separating them. The CDR3 loop spans 14 amino acids. The CDR3 nucleotides read TGTGCCAGCAGCAAAAGACCAAACACCGGGGAGCTGTTTTTT. Translation gives CASSKRPNTGELFF. Full variable domain (remainder filled in from reference TRBV7-9 and TRBJ2-2): DTGVSQNPRHKITKRGQNVTFRCDPISEHNRLYWYRQTLGQGPEFLTYFQNEAQLEKSRLLSDRFSAERPKGSFSTLEIQRTEQGDSAMYLCASSKRPNTGELFFGEGSRLTVL.

The chain links TRBV27 to TRBJ1-2, with a possible D match to TRBD1 (5 bases). With 8 bases removed from V and 4 bases from J, the gap between germline ends came to 11 bases. The CDR3 has 12 residues. Germline CDR1 reads MNHEY; CDR2 reads SMNVEV (reference sequence). The CDR3: CASRQGLYGYTF. CDR3 DNA: TGTGCCAGCCGTCAGGGACTCTATGGCTACACCTTC.

The rearrangement links TRBV5-1 to TRBJ2-3; 14 bases fit TRBD2. There are 16 residues in the CDR3. CDR1 and CDR2 (germline): SGHRS, YFSETQ. V trimming: 4 bases; J trimming: 5 bases; junction bases outside the gene matches: 6. The CDR3 protein is CASSPTSGGAGDTQYF. The DNA of the CDR3 is TGCGCCAGCAGCCCGACTAGCGGGGGGGCCGGAGATACGCAGTATTTT.